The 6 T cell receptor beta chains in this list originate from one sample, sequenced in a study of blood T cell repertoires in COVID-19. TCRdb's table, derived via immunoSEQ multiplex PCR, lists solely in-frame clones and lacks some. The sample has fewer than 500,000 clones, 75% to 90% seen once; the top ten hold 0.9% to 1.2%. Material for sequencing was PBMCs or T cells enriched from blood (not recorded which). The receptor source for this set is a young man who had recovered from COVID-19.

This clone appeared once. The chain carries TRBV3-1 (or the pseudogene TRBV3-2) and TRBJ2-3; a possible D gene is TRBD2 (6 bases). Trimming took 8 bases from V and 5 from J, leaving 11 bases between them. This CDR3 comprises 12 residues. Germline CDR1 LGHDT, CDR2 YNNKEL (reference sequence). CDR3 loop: CASGLGLDTQYF. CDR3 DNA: TGTGCCAGCGGGCTGGGACTAGATACGCAGTATTTT.

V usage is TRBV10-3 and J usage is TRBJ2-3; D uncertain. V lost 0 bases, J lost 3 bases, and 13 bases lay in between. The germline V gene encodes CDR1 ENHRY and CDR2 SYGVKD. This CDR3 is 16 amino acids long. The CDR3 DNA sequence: TGTGCCATCAGTGAGTCGGATAGAGAAGCGACAGATACGCAGTATTTT. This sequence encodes CAISESDREATDTQYF.

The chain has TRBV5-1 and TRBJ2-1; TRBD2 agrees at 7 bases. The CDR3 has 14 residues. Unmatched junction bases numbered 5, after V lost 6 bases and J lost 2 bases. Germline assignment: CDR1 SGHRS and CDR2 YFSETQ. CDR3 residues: CASNLAETYNEQFF. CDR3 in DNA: TGCGCCAGCAACCTAGCGGAGACCTACAATGAGCAGTTCTTC.

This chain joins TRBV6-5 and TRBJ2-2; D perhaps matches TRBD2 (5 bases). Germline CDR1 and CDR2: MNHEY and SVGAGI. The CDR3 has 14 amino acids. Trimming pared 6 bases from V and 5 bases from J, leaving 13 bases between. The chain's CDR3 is CASSRGLITGELFF. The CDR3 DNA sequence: TGTGCCAGCAGCCGAGGACTGATAACCGGGGAGCTGTTTTTT.

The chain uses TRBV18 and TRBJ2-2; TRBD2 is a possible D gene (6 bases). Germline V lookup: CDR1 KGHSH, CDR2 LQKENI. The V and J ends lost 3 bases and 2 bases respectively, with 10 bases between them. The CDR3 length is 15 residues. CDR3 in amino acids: CASSPGGHNTGELFF. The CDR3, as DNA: TGTGCCAGCTCACCGGGAGGACATAACACCGGGGAGCTGTTTTTT.

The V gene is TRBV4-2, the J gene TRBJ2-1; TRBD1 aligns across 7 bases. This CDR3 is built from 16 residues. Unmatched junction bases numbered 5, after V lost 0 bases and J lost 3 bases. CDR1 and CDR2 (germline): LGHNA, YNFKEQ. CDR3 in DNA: TGTGCCAGCAGCCAAGACTCATCAGGGGGCTACAATGAGCAGTTCTTC. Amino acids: CASSQDSSGGYNEQFF.